This T cell receptor (beta chain) was documented in a study of blood T cell repertoires in COVID-19. For the study at large: COVID-19 samples collected from the United States, Italy and Spain covered acute and convalescent phases. Nucleic acid was either cDNA or gDNA, and it came from T cells, B-cell-depleted T cells, or PBMCs.

Sequencing used immunoSEQ multiplex PCR; TCRdb keeps in-frame clones, though not all of them. The sample contains 210,000 or so clones, around 90% of which appear only once. The sequenced material came from peripheral blood. The TCR sequence derives from a woman between 18 and 29 years old who had recovered from COVID-19.

The chain's CDR3 is CASSQGLAGAPDTQYF. The CDR3 region has the DNA TGTGCCAGCAGCCAGGGACTAGCGGGAGCTCCAGATACGCAGTATTTT. The gene calls are TRBV4-2 and TRBJ2-3, with 14 positions matching TRBD2. V trimming: 3 bases; J trimming: 4 bases; junction bases outside the gene matches: 3. The germline CDR1 and CDR2 sequences are LGHNA and YNFKEQ. There are 16 residues in the CDR3.